These 6 T cell receptor beta chains share one sample of origin, sequenced in a study of cytomegalovirus exposure and HLA in healthy donors. This PCR relied on a set of 60 Vbeta primers and 13 Jbeta primers. Assay: immunoSEQ multiplex PCR; the TCRdb copy retains only in-frame clones and omits some. The sample lists under 200,000 clones, around 76% seen once, with roughly 1.4% in the top ten. Source material: PBMCs. Receptors originate from a man aged 55 to 70 in good health and CMV-seronegative.

CDR3 residues: CASSLAPGQGVETQYF. The DNA for the CDR3 is TGCGCCAGCAGCTTGGCCCCGGGACAGGGCGTAGAGACCCAGTACTTC. The V and J genes are TRBV5-1 and TRBJ2-5, with 9 bases fitting TRBD1. The CDR3 length is 16 residues. Germline values: CDR1 SGHRS, CDR2 YFSETQ. Germline trimming cut 0 bases from V and 4 bases from J; bases unmatched to any gene: 7.

This chain links TRBV6-5 with TRBJ1-4; TRBD1 matches 7 bases. The length of the CDR3 is 16 residues. The V gene end was trimmed by 4 bases and the J gene end by 6 bases; junction bases not matched to a gene: 11. Germline CDR1 and CDR2: MNHEY and SVGAGI. The CDR3 DNA is TGTGCCAGCAGTTCCCACAGGGGCCGCGGGGATGAAAAACTGTTTTTT. This sequence encodes CASSSHRGRGDEKLFF.

The rearrangement uses TRBV7-9 and TRBJ1-2; no firm D call. The CDR3 has 17 amino acids. V lost 1 base, J lost 1 base, and 16 bases lay in between. Germline lookup yields CDR1 SEHNR and CDR2 FQNEAQ (reference sequence). The CDR3 is CASSLGTEAINNYGYTF. Written as DNA, the CDR3 is TGTGCCAGCAGCTTAGGAACGGAGGCAATTAATAACTATGGCTACACCTTC. Variable domain in full (rest from reference TRBV7-9 and TRBJ1-2): DTGVSQNPRHKITKRGQNVTFRCDPISEHNRLYWYRQTLGQGPEFLTYFQNEAQLEKSRLLSDRFSAERPKGSFSTLEIQRTEQGDSAMYLCASSLGTEAINNYGYTFGSGTRLTVV.

This clone appeared once. The V gene is TRBV7-6, the J gene TRBJ2-5; D is uncertain. The V end was cut by 5 bases, the J end by 5 bases, with 6 bases between. CDR3 length equals 11 residues. The germline CDR1 and CDR2 sequences are SGHVS and FNYEAQ. The CDR3 region is CASSPRETQYF. The CDR3 DNA is TGTGCCAGCAGCCCTAGGGAGACCCAGTACTTC.

This clone occurred once. The rearrangement uses TRBV7-9 and TRBJ2-5; 7 bases fit TRBD1. The J segment lost 1 base and the V segment lost 4 bases, leaving 3 bases of the junction unmatched. This CDR3 comprises 14 residues. Germline-derived CDR1 and CDR2 are SEHNR and FQNEAQ (reference sequence). This CDR3 reads CASSWRQGQETQYF. As DNA, the CDR3 is TGTGCCAGCAGCTGGAGACAGGGCCAAGAGACCCAGTACTTC.

This CDR3 is CASSLSGQFYEQYF. In nucleotides, the CDR3 is TGTGCCAGCAGTTTATCGGGACAATTCTACGAGCAGTACTTC. V and J are TRBV27 and TRBJ2-7; D possibly corresponds to TRBD1 (6 bases). This CDR3 spans 14 amino acids. In germline, CDR1 is MNHEY, CDR2 SMNVEV (reference sequence). The V end was cut by 0 bases, the J end by 3 bases, with 9 bases between.